This T cell receptor (beta chain) was recorded in a study of siplizumab effects on memory and regulatory T cells. The V end was cut by 6 bases, the J end by 1 base, with 15 bases between. The V gene's germline CDR1 is MNHNY and CDR2 SVGAGI (reference sequence). This CDR3 has 16 amino acids. Sequenced by immunoSEQ multiplex PCR; TCRdb stores in-frame clones only, minus some. Of 60,000 to 70,000 clones in the sample, 75% to 90% were seen once. Material for sequencing was Tregs sorted from blood. The clonotype comes from a human donor in good health. J is TRBJ2-2 and V is TRBV6-6; D gene uncertain. For the CDR3, the DNA is TGTGCCAGCAGCCGGACGGCCTCAATGAACACCGGGGAGCTGTTTTTT. Amino acid sequence: CASSRTASMNTGELFF.